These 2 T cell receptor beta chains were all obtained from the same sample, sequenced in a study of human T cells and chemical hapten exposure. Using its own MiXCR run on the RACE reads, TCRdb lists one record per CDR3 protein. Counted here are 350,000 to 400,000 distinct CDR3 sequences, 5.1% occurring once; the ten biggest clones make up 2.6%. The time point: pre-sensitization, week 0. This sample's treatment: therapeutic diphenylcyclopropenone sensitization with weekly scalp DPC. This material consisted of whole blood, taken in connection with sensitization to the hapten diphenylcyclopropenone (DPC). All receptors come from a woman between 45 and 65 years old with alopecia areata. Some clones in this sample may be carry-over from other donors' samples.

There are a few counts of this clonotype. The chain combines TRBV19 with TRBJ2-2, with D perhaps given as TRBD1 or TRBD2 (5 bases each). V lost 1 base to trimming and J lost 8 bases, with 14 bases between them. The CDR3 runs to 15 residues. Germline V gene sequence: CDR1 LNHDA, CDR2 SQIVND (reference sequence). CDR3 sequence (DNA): TGTGCCAGTAGTATAGTTCCCACCGGGGCAGGGGAGCTGTTTTTT. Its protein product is CASSIVPTGAGELFF.

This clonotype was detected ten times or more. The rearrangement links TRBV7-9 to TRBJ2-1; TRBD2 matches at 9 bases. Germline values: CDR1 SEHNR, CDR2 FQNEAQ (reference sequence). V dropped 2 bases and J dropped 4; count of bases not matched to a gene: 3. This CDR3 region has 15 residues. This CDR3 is CASSLSSGGYNEQFF. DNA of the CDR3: TGTGCCAGCAGCTTATCGAGCGGGGGGTACAATGAGCAGTTCTTC.